This T cell receptor (beta chain) was profiled in a study of T-cell memory formation after mild COVID-19. Study overall: Most TCR clusters belonged to a single donor. Whole-study results and caveats: CD4+ clones that contracted lay mainly in CM and EM; CD8+ ones lay in EMRA.

From the 5' RACE reads, TCRdb called clonotypes with MiXCR, one entry per CDR3 protein. Here the sample spans 200,000 to 300,000 distinct CDR3 sequences, over 15% being singletons. This clonotype came up a few times. The antigen is not known. Between the trimmed V and J ends, which lost 4 bases and 6 bases, there was a span of 14 bases. Germline CDR1 and CDR2: SGHRS and YFSETQ. The CDR3 loop spans 13 amino acids. Input material: PBMCs or a T cell subset sorted from them (not recorded which). The sequence derives from a man between 18 and 35 years old who had mild COVID-19 (a few samples of this study predate the infection). Cell type and time point are not known. This chain links TRBV5-1 with TRBJ2-7; possibly TRBD1 or TRBD2 for D (5 bases each). CDR3 loop: CASSPSRDGEQYF. The CDR3 DNA reads TGCGCCAGCAGCCCGTCCAGGGACGGCGAGCAGTACTTC.